A single TCR beta chain is shown here with its context. Its cognate antigen is unknown. This specimen comes from a study of cytomegalovirus exposure and HLA in healthy donors. About the research overall: A data release that came early held roughly 85 million unique TCRs from HLA-typed donors. Overall study findings and caveats: V- and J-gene trimming of TCR beta was linked (in a later analysis) to a missense DCLRE1C variant. Across all donors, roughly uniform sequencing depth was an assumption of the presence/absence analyses.

This CDR3 contains 14 residues. From germline, CDR1 is MNHEY and CDR2 SMNVEV (reference sequence). Researchers ran the PCR with 60 Vbeta and 13 Jbeta primers. Profiled with immunoSEQ multiplex PCR; TCRdb holds only in-frame clones, not every one. There are approximately 87,000 clones in the sample; just under 85% occur only once, and 5.6% lies in the top ten. The sequence was obtained from a woman aged 18-29 years in good health and CMV-seropositive. Sequenced sample: PBMCs. V and J are TRBV27 and TRBJ1-5; D possibly corresponds to TRBD1 (5 bases). The DNA for the CDR3 is TGTGCACACCCAGCCTGCGACGGACACCAGCCCCAGCATTTT. This sequence encodes CAHPACDGHQPQHF.